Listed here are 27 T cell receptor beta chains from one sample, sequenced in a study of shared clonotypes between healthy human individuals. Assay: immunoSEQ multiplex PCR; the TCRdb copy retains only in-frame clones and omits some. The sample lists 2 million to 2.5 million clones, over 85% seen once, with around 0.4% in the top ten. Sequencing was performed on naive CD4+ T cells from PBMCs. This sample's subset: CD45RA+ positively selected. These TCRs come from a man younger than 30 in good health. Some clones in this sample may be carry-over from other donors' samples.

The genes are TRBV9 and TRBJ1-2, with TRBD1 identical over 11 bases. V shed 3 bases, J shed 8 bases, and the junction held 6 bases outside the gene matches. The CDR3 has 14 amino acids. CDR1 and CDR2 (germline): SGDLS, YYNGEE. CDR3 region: CASSDSDRGPGYTF. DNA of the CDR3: TGTGCCAGCAGCGACTCGGACAGGGGGCCCGGCTACACCTTC.

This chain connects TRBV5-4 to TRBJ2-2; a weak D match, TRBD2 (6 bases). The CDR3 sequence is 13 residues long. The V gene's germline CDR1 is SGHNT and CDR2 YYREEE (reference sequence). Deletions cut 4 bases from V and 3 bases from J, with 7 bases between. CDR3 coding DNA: TGTGCCAGCAGCAGGAGGGACACCGGGGAGCTGTTTTTT. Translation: CASSRRDTGELFF.

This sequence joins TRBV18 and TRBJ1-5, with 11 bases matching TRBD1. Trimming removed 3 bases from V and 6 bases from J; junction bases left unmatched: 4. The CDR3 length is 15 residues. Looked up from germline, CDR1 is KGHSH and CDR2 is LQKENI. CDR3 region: CASSPGTGGSQPQHF. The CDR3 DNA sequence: TGTGCCAGCTCACCCGGGACAGGGGGGAGTCAGCCCCAGCATTTT.

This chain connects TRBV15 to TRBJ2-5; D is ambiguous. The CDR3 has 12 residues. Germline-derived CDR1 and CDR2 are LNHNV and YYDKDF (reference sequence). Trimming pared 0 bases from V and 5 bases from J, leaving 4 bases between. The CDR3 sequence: CATSRDFETQYF. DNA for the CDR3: TGTGCCACCAGCAGAGACTTCGAGACCCAGTACTTC.

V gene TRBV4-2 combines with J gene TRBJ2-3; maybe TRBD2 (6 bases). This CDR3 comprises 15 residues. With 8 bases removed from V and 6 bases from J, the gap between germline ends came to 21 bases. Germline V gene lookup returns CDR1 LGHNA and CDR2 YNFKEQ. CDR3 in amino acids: CASALGSGGADTQYF. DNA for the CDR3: TGTGCCAGCGCCCTTGGCAGCGGAGGGGCCGATACGCAGTATTTT.

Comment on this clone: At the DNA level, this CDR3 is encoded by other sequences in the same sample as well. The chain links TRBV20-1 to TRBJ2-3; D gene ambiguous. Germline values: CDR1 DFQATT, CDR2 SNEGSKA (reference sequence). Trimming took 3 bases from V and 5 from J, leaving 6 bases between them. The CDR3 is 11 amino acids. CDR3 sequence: CSARTGDTQYF. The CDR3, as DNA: TGCAGTGCTAGGACGGGAGATACGCAGTATTTT.

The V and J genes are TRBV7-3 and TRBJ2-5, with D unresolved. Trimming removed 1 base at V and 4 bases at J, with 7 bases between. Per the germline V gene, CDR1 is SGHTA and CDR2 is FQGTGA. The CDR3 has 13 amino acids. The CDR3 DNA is TGTGCCAGCAGCTTAATTGGTGCAGAGACCCAGTACTTC. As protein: CASSLIGAETQYF. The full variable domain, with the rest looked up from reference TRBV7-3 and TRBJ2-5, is GAGVSQTPSNKVTEKGKYVELRCDPISGHTALYWYRQSLGQGPEFLIYFQGTGAADDSGLPNDRFFAVRPEGSVSTLKIQRTERGDSAVYLCASSLIGAETQYFGPGTRLLVL.

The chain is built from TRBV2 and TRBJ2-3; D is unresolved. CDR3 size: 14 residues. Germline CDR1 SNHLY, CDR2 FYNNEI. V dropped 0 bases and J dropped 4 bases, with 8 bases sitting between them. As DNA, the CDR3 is TGTGCCAGCAGTGAAGCGGGCAGACCAGATACGCAGTATTTT. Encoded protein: CASSEAGRPDTQYF.

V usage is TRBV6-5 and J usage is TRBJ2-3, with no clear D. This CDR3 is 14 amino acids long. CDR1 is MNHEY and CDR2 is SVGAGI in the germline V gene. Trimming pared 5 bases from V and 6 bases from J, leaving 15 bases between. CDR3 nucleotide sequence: TGTGCCAGCAGTGAGGTCAGGCAGAGGGATACGCAGTATTTT. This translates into CASSEVRQRDTQYF.

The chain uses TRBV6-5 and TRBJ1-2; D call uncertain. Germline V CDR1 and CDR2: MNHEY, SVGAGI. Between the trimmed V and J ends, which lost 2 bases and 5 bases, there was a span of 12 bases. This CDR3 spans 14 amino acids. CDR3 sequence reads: CASSYAVGPYGYTF. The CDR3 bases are TGTGCCAGCAGTTACGCTGTTGGCCCGTATGGCTACACCTTC.

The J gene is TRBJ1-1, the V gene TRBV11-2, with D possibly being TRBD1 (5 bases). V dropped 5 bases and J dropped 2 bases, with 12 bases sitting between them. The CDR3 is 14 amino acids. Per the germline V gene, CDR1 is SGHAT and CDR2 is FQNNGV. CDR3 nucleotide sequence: TGTGCCAGCAGCGCTCGACGGGACAACACTGAAGCTTTCTTT. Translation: CASSARRDNTEAFF.

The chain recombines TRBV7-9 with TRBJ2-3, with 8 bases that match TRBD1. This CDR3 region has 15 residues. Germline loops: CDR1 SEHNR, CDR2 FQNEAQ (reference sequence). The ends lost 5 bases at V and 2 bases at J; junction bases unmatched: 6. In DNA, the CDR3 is TGTGCCAGCAGCCGGGGGACAGGCAACACAGATACGCAGTATTTT. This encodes CASSRGTGNTDTQYF.

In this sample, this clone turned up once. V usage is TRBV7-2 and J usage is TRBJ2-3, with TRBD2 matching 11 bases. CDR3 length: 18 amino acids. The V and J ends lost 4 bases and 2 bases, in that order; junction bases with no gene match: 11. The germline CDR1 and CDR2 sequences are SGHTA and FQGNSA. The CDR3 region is CASSSPRTSGLHTDTQYF. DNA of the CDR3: TGTGCCAGCAGCTCCCCCCGGACTAGCGGGCTTCACACAGATACGCAGTATTTT.

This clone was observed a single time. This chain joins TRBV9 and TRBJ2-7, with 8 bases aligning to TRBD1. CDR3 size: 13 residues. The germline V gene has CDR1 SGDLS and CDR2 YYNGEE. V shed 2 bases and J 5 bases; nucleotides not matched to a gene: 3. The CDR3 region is CASSVQGAHEQYF. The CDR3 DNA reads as TGTGCCAGCAGCGTTCAGGGGGCGCACGAGCAGTACTTC.

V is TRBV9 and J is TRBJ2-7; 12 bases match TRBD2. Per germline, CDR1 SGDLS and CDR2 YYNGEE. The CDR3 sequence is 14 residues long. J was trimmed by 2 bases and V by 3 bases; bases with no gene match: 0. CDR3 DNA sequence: TGTGCCAGCAGCGCTAGCGGGAGGGCCTACGAGCAGTACTTC. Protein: CASSASGRAYEQYF.

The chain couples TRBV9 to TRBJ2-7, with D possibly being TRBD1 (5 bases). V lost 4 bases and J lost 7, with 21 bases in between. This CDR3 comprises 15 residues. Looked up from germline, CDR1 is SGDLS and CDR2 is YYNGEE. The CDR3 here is CASSPGESDISEQYF. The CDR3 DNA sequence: TGTGCCAGCAGCCCCGGTGAGTCGGACATATCGGAGCAGTACTTC.

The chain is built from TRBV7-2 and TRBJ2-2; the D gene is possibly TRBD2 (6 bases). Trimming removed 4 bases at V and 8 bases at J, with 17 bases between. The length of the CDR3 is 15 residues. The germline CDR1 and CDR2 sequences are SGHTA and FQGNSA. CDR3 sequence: CASSSTYGRGGELFF. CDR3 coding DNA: TGTGCCAGCAGCTCGACTTACGGGAGAGGAGGGGAGCTGTTTTTT.

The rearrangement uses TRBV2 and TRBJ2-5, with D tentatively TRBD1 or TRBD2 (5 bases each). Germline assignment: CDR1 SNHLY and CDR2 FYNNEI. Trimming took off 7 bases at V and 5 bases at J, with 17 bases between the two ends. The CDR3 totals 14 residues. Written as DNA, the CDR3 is TGTGCCAGCATGGGGACCGCACATGCTGAGACCCAGTACTTC. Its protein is CASMGTAHAETQYF.

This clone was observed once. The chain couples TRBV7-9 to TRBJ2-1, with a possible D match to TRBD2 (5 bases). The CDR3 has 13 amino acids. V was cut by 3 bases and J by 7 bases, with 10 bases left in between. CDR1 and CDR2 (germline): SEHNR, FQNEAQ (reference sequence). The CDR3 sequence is CASSFWRVNEQFF. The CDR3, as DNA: TGTGCCAGCAGCTTTTGGCGGGTAAATGAGCAGTTCTTC.

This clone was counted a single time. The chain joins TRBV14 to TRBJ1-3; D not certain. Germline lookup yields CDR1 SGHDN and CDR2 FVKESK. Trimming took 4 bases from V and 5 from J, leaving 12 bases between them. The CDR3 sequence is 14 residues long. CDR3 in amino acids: CASSPDSRRNTIYF. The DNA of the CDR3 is TGTGCCAGCAGCCCGGACTCGCGTAGAAACACCATATATTTT.

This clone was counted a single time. CDR3 coding DNA: TGTGCCAGCAGTTTAGACAGGGGCCCGCATCAGCCCCAGCATTTT. Protein sequence: CASSLDRGPHQPQHF. V and J are TRBV27 and TRBJ1-5; 8 bases are shared with TRBD1. CDR1 is MNHEY, CDR2 SMNVEV, per germline (reference sequence). J was trimmed by 5 bases and V by 2 bases; bases with no gene match: 5. This CDR3 has 15 amino acids.

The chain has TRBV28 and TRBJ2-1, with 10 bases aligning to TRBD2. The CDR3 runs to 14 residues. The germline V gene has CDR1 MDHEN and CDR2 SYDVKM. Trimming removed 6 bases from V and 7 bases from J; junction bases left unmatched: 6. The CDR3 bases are TGTGCCAGCAGCATACTAGCGGGACGGAATGAGCAGTTCTTC. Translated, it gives CASSILAGRNEQFF.

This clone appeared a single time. CDR3 protein: CASSLSPTDTQYF. The CDR3 nucleotides read TGTGCCAGCAGCCTAAGCCCCACAGATACGCAGTATTTT. The rearrangement uses TRBV6-4 and TRBJ2-3; D is undetermined. With 6 bases removed from V and 2 bases from J, the gap between germline ends came to 9 bases. This CDR3 has 13 residues. Per the germline V gene, CDR1 is MRHNA and CDR2 is SNTAGT.

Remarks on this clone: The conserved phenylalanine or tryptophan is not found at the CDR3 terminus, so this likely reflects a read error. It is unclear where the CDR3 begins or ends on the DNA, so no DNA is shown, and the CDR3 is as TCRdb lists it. The CDR3 is CASSKDGRLE. V and J are TRBV21-1 and TRBJ1-1. TRBV21-1 is a pseudogene locus. Termini included, the CDR3 measures 10 amino acids.

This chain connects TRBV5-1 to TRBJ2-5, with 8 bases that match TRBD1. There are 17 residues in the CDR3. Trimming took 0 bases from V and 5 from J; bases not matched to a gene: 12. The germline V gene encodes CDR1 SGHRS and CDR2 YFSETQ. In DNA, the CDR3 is TGCGCCAGCAGCTTGGCCGTAAGGACAGGGTATGGGGAGACCCAGTACTTC. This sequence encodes CASSLAVRTGYGETQYF.

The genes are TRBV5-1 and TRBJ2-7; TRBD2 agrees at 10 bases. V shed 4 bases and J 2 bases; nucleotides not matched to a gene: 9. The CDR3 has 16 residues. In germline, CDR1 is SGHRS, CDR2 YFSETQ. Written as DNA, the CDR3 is TGCGCCAGCAGCCCGCCCTACCTAGCGGGGGCCTACGAGCAGTACTTC. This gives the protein CASSPPYLAGAYEQYF.

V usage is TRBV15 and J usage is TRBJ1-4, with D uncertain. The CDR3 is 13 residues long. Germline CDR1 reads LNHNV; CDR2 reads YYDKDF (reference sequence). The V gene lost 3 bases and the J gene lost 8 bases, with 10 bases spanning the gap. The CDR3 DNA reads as TGTGCCACCAGCAGGAAGTTTAGCGAAAAACTGTTTTTT. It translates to CATSRKFSEKLFF.